A selection of T cell receptor beta chains follows, all from one sample in a study of CD8+CD57+ T cells in acquired aplastic anemia. Using its own MiXCR run on the reads, TCRdb lists one record per CDR3 protein. The sample includes approximately 170,000 distinct CDR3 sequences, approximately 44% of them seen just once. The sequenced sample was sorted CD4+, CD8+, or CD8+CD57+ T cells (not recorded which) from PBMCs. The receptors stem from a human donor with aplastic anemia. The CDR3 runs from the conserved cysteine through the conserved F or W. A D gene is named only where the DNA matches it firmly. Expanded clones are given a class, and other clones once, few, many or no size at all.

j_gene,abundance,d_gene,v_gene,CDR3nt,CDR3aa
TRBJ2-5,many,TRBD1,TRBV5-4,TGTGCCAGCACTGCGGGACAGGCGAAAGAGACCCAGTACTTC,CASTAGQAKETQYF
TRBJ1-4,-,-,TRBV2,TGTGCCAGCAGGGGGGCGATAGTTGAAAAACTGTTTTTT,CASRGAIVEKLFF
TRBJ2-7,-,TRBD1,TRBV7-8,TGTGCCAGCAGCCAGAAACAGGGGAAGGGCGAGCAGTACTTC,CASSQKQGKGEQYF
TRBJ2-1,-,TRBD1,TRBV9,TGTGCCAGCAGCCTTTGGACAGGGGACTACAATGAGCAGTTCTTC,CASSLWTGDYNEQFF
TRBJ1-5,-,TRBD1,TRBV10-3,TGTGCCATCAGCCCACAGGGGGCGCAATTTGGCAATCAGCCCCAGCATTTT,CAISPQGAQFGNQPQHF
TRBJ1-2,-,-,TRBV2,TGTGCCAGCAGTGGGGATGTGTATGGCTACACCTTC,CASSGDVYGYTF
TRBJ2-3,many,-,TRBV24-1,TGTGCCACCAGTGGGGGGGGGGGGCGCCGCACAGATACGCAGTATTTT,CATSGGGGRRTDTQYF
TRBJ1-1,-,-,TRBV29-1,TGCAGCGTTTGGCCAGGGAACACTGAAGCTTTCTTT,CSVWPGNTEAFF
TRBJ1-1,many,-,TRBV6-2/TRBV6-3,TGTGCCAGCAGTTCACAGGGATTAGGGAACACTGAAGCTTTCTTT,CASSSQGLGNTEAFF
TRBJ1-2,-,-,TRBV19,TGTGCCAGTAGTATAAGGGGTCAGGCGACCGGCTACACCTTC,CASSIRGQATGYTF
TRBJ1-2,-,-,TRBV27,TGTGCCAGCAGTTTGGGGGATGACGGCTACACCTTC,CASSLGDDGYTF